Listed below are T cell receptor beta chains from one sample, sequenced in a study of shared clonotypes between healthy human individuals. The method was immunoSEQ multiplex PCR; TCRdb's version includes in-frame clones alone and lacks a portion of them. There are under 550,000 clones in the sample; 90% to 96% occur only once, and approximately 0.062% lies in the top ten. Input material: naive CD4+ T cells sorted from blood. The receptors shown here come from a woman in her 30s in good health. The CDR3 runs from the conserved cysteine through the conserved F or W. A D gene is named only where the DNA matches it firmly. Size tells how often a clone was seen (once, few, many) or the class of an expanded clone, and some rows leave it out.

d_call cdr3_length j_call clone_size v_call cdr3_aa cdr3_nt
. 12 TRBJ1-5 . TRBV6-1 CASRQGEQPQHF TGTGCCAGCAGACAGGGAGAACAGCCCCAGCATTTT
. 16 TRBJ1-1 . TRBV27 CASSLPTPDGGTEAFF TGTGCCAGCAGTTTACCGACCCCGGATGGGGGGACTGAAGCTTTCTTT
TRBD1 13 TRBJ1-1 . TRBV5-4 CASSLNRGSKAFF TGTGCCAGCAGCTTAAACAGGGGAAGCAAAGCTTTCTTT
TRBD1 16 TRBJ1-1 once TRBV28 CASGGQGILMNTEAFF TGTGCCAGCGGGGGACAGGGGATTCTCATGAACACTGAAGCTTTCTTT
TRBD1 15 TRBJ2-7 . TRBV10-2 CASSATGGRSYEQYF TGCGCCAGCAGTGCAACAGGGGGCCGCTCCTACGAGCAGTACTTC
TRBD2 14 TRBJ2-7 . TRBV6-1 CASSVAGQDYEQYF TGTGCCAGCAGCGTAGCGGGGCAAGACTACGAGCAGTACTTC
. 14 TRBJ1-1 few TRBV11-2 CASSGDSLNTEAFF TGTGCCAGCAGCGGAGACAGCCTGAACACTGAAGCTTTCTTT
TRBD2 18 TRBJ2-7 . TRBV10-1 CASSESQGLAGGPHEQYF TGCGCCAGCAGTGAGTCTCAAGGACTAGCGGGAGGGCCCCACGAGCAGTACTTC
TRBD1 16 TRBJ1-2 . TRBV19 CASSIGRQGGYYGYTF TGTGCCAGTAGTATAGGAAGACAGGGGGGCTACTATGGCTACACCTTC
. 14 TRBJ2-7 . TRBV25-1 CASSFGLPSYEQYF TGTGCCAGCAGTTTTGGGCTTCCGAGCTACGAGCAGTACTTC